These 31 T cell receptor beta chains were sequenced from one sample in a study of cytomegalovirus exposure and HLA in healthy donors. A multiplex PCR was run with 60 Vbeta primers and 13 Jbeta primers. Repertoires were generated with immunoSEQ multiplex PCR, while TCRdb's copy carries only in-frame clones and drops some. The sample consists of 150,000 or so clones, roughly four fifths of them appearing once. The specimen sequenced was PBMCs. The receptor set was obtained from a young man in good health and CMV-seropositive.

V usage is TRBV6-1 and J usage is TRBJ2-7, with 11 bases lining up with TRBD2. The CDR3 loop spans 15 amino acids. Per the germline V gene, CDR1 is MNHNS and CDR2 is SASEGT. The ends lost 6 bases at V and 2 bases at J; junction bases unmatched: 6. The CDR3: CASRGGLAATYEQYF. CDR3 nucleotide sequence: TGTGCCAGCAGGGGGGGACTAGCGGCAACCTACGAGCAGTACTTC.

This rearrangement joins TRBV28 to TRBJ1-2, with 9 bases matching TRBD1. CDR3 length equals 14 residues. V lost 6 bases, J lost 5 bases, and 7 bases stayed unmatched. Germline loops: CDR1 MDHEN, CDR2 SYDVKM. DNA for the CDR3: TGTGCCAGCAGAACGACAGGGGGTGGGTATGGCTACACCTTC. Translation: CASRTTGGGYGYTF.

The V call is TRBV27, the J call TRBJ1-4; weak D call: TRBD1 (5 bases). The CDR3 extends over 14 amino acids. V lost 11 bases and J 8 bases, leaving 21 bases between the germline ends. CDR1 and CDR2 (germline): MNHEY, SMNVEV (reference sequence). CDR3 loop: CAAAEGAGGEKLFF. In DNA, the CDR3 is TGTGCCGCAGCCGAAGGGGCCGGAGGGGAAAAACTGTTTTTT.

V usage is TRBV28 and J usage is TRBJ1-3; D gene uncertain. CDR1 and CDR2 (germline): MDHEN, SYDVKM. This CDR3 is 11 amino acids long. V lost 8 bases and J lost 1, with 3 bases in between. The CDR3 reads CASYSGNTIYF. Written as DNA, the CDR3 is TGTGCCAGCTATTCTGGAAACACCATATATTTT.

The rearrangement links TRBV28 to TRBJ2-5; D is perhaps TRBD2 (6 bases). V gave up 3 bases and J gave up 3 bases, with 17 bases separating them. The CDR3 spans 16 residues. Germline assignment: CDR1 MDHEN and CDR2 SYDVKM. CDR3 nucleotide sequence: TGTGCCAGCAGTTTGAATTTGGGTGGCGGGGAAGAGACCCAGTACTTC. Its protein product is CASSLNLGGGEETQYF.

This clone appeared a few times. The CDR3 region is CASSLFYEQYF. The CDR3 region has the DNA TGTGCCAGCAGCCTGTTCTACGAGCAGTACTTC. The chain is built from TRBV5-8 and TRBJ2-7; no clear D. V was trimmed by 4 bases and J by 3 bases, leaving 5 bases between them. CDR1 and CDR2 (germline): SGHTS, YDEGEE. The CDR3 is 11 amino acids.

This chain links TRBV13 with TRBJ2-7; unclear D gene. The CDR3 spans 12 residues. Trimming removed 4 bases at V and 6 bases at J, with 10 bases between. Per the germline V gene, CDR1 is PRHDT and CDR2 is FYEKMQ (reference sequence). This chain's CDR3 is CASSSSGSEQYF. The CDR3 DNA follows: TGTGCCAGCAGCTCTAGTGGCTCCGAGCAGTACTTC. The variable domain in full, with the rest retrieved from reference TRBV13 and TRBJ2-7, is AAGVIQSPRHLIKEKRETATLKCYPIPRHDTVYWYQQGPGQDPQFLISFYEKMQSDKGSIPDRFSAQQFSDYHSELNMSSLELGDSALYFCASSSSGSEQYFGPGTRLTVT.

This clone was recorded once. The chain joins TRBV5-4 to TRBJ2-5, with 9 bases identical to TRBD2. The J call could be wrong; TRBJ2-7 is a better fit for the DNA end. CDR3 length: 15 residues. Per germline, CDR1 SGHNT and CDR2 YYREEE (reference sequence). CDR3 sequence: CASSSFFAGGDEQYF. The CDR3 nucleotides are TGTGCCAGCAGTTCGTTTTTCGCGGGAGGGGACGAGCAGTACTTC.

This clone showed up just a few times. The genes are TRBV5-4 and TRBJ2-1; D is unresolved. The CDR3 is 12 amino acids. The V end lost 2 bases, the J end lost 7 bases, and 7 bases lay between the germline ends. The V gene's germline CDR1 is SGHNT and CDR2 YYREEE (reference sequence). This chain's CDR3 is CASSFGGNEQFF. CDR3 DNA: TGTGCCAGCAGCTTCGGCGGAAATGAGCAGTTCTTC.

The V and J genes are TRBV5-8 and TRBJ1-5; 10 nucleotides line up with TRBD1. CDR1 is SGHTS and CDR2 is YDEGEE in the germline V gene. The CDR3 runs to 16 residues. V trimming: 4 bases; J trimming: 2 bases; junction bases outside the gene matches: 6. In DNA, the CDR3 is TGTGCCAGCAGCCCGGGACAGGGGATGGGCAATCAGCCCCAGCATTTT. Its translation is CASSPGQGMGNQPQHF.

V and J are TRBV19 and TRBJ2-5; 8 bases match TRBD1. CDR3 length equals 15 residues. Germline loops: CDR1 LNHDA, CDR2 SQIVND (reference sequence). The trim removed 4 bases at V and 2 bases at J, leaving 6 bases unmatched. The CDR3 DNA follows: TGTGCCAGTAGTAGGATTACAGGGGGTCAAGAGACCCAGTACTTC. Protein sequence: CASSRITGGQETQYF.

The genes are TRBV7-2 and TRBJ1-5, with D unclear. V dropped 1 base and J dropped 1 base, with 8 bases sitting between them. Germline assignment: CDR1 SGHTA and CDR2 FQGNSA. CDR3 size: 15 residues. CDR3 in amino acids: CASSLDSGSNQPQHF. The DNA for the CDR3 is TGTGCCAGCAGCTTAGATAGCGGGAGCAATCAGCCCCAGCATTTT.

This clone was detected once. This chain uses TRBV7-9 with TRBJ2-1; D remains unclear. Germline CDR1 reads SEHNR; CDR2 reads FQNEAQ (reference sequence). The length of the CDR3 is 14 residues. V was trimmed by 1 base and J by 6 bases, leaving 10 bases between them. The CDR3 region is CASSLVTSFNEQFF. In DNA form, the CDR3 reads TGTGCCAGCAGCTTAGTGACAAGTTTCAATGAGCAGTTCTTC.

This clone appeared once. The CDR3 nucleotides are TGTGCCAGCAGGATGGACAGGGCCCCCTACGAGCAGTACTTC. Translating it yields CASRMDRAPYEQYF. The chain joins TRBV28 to TRBJ2-7; 8 bases are a match to TRBD1. V shed 6 bases, J shed 2 bases, and the junction held 6 bases outside the gene matches. Germline V gene lookup returns CDR1 MDHEN and CDR2 SYDVKM. The CDR3 runs 14 residues. The full variable domain, its missing parts supplied by reference TRBV28 and TRBJ2-7, is DVKVTQSSRYLVKRTGEKVFLECVQDMDHENMFWYRQDPGLGLRLIYFSYDVKMKEKGDIPEGYSVSREKKERFSLILESASTNQTSMYLCASRMDRAPYEQYFGPGTRLTVT.

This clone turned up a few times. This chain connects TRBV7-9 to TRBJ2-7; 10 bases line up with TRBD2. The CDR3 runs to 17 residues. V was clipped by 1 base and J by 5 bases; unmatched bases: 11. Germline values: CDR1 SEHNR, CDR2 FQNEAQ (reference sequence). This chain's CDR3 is CASSLVLTSGIQNEQYF. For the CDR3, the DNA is TGTGCCAGCAGCTTAGTACTAACTAGCGGGATTCAGAACGAGCAGTACTTC.

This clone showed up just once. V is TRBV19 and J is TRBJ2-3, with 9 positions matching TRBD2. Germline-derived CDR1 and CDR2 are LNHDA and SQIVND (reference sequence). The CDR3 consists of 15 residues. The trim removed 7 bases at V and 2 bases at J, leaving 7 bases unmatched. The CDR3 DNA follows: TGTGCCAGTACCCAACTAGCGGGTTTCACAGATACGCAGTATTTT. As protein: CASTQLAGFTDTQYF.

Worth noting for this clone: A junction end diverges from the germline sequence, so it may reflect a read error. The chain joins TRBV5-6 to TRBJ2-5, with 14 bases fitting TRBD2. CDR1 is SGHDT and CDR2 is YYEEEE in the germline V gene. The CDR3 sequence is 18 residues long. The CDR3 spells CASRLFLRTSGRSETQYF. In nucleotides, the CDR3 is TGTGCCAGCCGCTTATTTCTGCGGACTAGCGGGAGGTCAGAGACCCAGTACTTC.

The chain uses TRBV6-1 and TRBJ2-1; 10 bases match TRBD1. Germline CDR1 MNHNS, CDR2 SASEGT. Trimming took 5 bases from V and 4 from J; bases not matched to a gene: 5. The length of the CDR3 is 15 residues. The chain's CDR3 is CASSSGTGVYNEQFF. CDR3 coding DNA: TGTGCCAGCAGTTCGGGGACAGGGGTTTACAATGAGCAGTTCTTC.

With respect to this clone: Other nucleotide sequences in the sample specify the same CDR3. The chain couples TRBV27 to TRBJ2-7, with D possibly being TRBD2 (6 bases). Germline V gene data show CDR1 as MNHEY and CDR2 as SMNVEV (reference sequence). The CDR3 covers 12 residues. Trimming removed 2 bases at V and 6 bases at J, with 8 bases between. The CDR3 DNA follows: TGTGCCAGCAGTTTAGGAGGGTCCGAGCAGTACTTC. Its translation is CASSLGGSEQYF.

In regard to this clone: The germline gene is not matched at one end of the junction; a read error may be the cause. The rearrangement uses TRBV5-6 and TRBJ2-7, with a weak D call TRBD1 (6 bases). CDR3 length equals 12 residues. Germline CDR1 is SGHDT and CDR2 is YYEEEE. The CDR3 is CASSLTGMGAHF. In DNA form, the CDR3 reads TGTGCCAGCAGCTTAACAGGGATGGGGGCTCACTTC.

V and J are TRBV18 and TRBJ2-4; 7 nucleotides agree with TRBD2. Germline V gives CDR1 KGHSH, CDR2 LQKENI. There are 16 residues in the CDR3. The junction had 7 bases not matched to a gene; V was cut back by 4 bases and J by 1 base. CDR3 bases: TGTGCCAGCTCACTGACTAGCCCAGTGGCCAAAAACATTCAGTACTTC. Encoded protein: CASSLTSPVAKNIQYF.

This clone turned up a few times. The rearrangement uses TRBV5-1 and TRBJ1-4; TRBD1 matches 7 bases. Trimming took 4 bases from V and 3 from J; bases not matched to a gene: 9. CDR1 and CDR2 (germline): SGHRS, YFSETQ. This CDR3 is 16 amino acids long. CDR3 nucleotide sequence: TGCGCCAGCAGCCCCGGACAGGAAAAGGCTAATGAAAAACTGTTTTTT. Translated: CASSPGQEKANEKLFF.

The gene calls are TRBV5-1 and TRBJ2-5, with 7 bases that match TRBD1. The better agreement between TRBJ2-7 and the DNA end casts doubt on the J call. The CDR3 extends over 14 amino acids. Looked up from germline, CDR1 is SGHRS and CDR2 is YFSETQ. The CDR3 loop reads CASSWPGQRYEQYF. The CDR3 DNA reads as TGCGCCAGCAGCTGGCCGGGACAGAGGTACGAGCAGTACTTC.

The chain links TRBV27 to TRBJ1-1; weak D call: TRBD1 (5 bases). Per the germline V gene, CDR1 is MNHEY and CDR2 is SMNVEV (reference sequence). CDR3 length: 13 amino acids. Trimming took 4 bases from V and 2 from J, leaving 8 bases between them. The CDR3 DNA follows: TGTGCCAGCAGTTCGGGACTTAACACTGAAGCTTTCTTT. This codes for CASSSGLNTEAFF.

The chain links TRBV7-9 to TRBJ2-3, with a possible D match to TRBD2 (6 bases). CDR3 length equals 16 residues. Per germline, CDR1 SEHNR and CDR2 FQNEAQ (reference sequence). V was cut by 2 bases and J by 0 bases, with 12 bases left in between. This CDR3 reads CASSLTGTSSTDTQYF. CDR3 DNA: TGTGCCAGCAGCTTAACGGGGACTTCTAGCACAGATACGCAGTATTTT. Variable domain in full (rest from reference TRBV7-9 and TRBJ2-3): DTGVSQNPRHKITKRGQNVTFRCDPISEHNRLYWYRQTLGQGPEFLTYFQNEAQLEKSRLLSDRFSAERPKGSFSTLEIQRTEQGDSAMYLCASSLTGTSSTDTQYFGPGTRLTVL.

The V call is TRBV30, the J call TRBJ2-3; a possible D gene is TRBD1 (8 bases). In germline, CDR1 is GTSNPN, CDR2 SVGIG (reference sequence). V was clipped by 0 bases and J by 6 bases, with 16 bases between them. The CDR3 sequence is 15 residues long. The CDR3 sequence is CAWSVQGGPYDTQYF. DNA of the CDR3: TGTGCCTGGAGTGTACAGGGGGGGCCCTACGATACGCAGTATTTT.

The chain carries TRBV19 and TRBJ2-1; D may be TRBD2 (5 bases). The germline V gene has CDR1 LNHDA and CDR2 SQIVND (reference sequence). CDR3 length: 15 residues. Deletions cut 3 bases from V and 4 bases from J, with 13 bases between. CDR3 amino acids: CASSMIKRQYNEQFF. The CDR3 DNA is TGTGCCAGTAGTATGATCAAGCGGCAGTACAATGAGCAGTTCTTC.

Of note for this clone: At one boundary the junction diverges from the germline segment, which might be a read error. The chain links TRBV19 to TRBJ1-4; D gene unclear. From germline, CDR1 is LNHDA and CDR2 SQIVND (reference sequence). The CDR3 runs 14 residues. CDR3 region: CASSPTVTSEKLFF. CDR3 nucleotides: TGTGCCAGTAGTCCGACGGTTACTAGTGAAAAACTGTTTTTT.

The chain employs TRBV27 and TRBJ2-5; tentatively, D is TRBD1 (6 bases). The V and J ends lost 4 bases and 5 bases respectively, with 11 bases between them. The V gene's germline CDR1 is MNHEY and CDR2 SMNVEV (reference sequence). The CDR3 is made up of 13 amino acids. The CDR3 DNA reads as TGTGCCAGCAGTTCCAGGGGCCGGGAGACCCAGTACTTC. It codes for CASSSRGRETQYF.

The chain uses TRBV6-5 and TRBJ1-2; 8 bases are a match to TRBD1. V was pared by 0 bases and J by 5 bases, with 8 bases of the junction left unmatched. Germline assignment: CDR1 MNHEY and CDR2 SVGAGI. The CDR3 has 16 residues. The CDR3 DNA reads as TGTGCCAGCAGTTACTCTGGACAGGGATTACATTATGGCTACACCTTC. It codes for CASSYSGQGLHYGYTF.

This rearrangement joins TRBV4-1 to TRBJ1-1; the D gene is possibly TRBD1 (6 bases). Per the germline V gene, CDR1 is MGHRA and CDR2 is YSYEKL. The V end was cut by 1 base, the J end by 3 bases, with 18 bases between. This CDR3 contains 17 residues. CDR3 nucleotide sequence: TGCGCCAGCAGCCAAGGTTCCATGTCGACAGGCTACACTGAAGCTTTCTTT. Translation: CASSQGSMSTGYTEAFF.